The present entry profiles one TCR beta chain with its context. Antigen: not known. The data stem from a study of cytomegalovirus exposure and HLA in healthy donors. Study background: Findings of an earlier analysis included some 110 million unique TCR beta sequences from around 180 million T cells.

Findings of the study overall: Analyzed later, association rates of TCRs varied across HLA loci, with DRB1 most and HLA-C fewest. The classifier reportedly diagnosed cytomegalovirus status with high sensitivity and specificity.

Germline V gene data show CDR1 as SGHVS and CDR2 as FQNEAQ. The CDR3 is 15 amino acids. V lost 5 bases to trimming and J lost 7 bases, with 15 bases between them. Healthy people donating bone marrow made up the donors. The PCR was carried out with 60 Vbeta primers and 13 Jbeta primers. Assay: immunoSEQ multiplex PCR; the TCRdb copy retains only in-frame clones and omits some. The sample gives 150,000 to 200,000 clones, about 80% of which show up once; 0.6% to 0.7% is in the top ten. The gene calls are TRBV7-8 and TRBJ1-6; the D gene is possibly TRBD1 (6 bases). This sequence was found in a boy aged 5-17 years in good health and CMV-seronegative. Sequencing was done on a sample of PBMCs. The CDR3, as DNA: TGTGCCAGCAGCAACGGGGGGCTCCTAAATTCACCCCTCCACTTT. This gives the protein CASSNGGLLNSPLHF.